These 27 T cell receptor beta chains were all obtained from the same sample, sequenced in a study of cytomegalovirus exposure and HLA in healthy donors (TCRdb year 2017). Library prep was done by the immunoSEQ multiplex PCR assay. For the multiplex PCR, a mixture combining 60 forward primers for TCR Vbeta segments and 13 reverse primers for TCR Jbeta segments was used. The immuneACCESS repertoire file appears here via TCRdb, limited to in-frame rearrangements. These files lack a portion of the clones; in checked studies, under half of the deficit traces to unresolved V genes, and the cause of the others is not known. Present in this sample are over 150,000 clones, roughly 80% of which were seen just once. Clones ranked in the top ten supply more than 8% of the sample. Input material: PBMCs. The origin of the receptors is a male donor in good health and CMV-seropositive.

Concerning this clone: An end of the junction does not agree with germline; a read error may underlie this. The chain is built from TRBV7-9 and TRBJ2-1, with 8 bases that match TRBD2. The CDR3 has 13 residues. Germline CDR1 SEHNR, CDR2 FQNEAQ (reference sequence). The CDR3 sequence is CASSSGTRDSSIF. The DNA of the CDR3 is TGTGCCAGCAGCTCCGGGACTAGGGATAGCAGTATCTTC.

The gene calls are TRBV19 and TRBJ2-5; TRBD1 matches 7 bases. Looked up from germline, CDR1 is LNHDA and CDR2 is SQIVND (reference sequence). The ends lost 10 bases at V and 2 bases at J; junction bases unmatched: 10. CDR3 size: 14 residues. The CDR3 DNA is TGTGCCACCAAAAAAACACAGGGGCAAGAGACCCAGTACTTC. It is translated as CATKKTQGQETQYF.

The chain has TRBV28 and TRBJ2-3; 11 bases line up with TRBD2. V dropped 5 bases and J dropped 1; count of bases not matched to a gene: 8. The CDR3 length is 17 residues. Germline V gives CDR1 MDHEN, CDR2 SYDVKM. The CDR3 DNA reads TGTGCCAGCAGTCCGGGACTAGCGGCTGGCGGCACAGATACGCAGTATTTT. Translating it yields CASSPGLAAGGTDTQYF.

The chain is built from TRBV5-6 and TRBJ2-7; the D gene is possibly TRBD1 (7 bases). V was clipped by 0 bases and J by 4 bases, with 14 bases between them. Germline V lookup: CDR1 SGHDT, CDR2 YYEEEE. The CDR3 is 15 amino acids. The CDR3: CASSLEVAGGYEQYF. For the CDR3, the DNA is TGTGCCAGCAGCTTGGAGGTCGCAGGGGGGTACGAGCAGTACTTC.

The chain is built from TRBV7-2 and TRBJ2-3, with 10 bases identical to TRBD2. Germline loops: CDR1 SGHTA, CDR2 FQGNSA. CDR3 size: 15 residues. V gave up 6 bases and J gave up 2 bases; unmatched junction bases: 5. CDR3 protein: CASRPSGGATDTQYF. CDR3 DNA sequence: TGTGCCAGCAGGCCCAGCGGGGGGGCCACAGATACGCAGTATTTT.

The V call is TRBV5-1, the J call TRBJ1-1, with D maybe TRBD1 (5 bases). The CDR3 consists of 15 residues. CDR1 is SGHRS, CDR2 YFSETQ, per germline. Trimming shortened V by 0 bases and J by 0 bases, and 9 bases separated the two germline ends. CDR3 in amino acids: CASSLGRVMNTEAFF. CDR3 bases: TGCGCCAGCAGCTTGGGCAGGGTTATGAACACTGAAGCTTTCTTT.

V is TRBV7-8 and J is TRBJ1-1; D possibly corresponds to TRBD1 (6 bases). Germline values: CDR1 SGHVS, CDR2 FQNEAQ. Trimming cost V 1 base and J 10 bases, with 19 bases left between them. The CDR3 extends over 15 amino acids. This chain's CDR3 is CASSLVGLGEGGAFF. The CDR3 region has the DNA TGTGCCAGCAGCTTAGTGGGATTGGGGGAAGGGGGAGCTTTCTTT.

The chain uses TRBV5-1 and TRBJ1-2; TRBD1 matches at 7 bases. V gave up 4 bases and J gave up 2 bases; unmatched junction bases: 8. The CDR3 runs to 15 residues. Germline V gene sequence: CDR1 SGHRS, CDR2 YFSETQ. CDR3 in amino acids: CASSAGQEPNYGYTF. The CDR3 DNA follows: TGCGCCAGCAGCGCCGGACAGGAGCCCAACTATGGCTACACCTTC.

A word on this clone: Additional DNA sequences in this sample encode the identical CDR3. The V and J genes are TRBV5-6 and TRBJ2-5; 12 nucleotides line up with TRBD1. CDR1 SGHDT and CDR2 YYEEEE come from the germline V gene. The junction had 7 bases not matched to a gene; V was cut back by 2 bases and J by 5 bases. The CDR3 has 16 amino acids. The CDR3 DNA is TGTGCCAGCAGCTTCCGGGACAGGGGGCGGTGGGAGACCCAGTACTTC. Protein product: CASSFRDRGRWETQYF. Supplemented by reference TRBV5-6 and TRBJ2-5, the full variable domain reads DAGVTQSPTHLIKTRGQQVTLRCSPKSGHDTVSWYQQALGQGPQFIFQYYEEEERQRGNFPDRFSGHQFPNYSSELNVNALLLGDSALYLCASSFRDRGRWETQYFGPGTRLLVL.

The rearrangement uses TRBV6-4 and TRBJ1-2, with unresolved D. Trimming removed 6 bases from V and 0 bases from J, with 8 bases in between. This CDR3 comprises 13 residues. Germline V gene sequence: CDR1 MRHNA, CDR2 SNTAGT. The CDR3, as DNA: TGTGCCAGCAGCCGGGATCCTAACTATGGCTACACCTTC. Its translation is CASSRDPNYGYTF.

The CDR3 spells CASSIPTSQGDTQYF. The CDR3 nucleotides read TGTGCCAGTAGTATCCCAACTTCACAGGGAGATACGCAGTATTTT. The chain employs TRBV19 and TRBJ2-3; D possibly corresponds to TRBD1 (6 bases). In germline, CDR1 is LNHDA, CDR2 SQIVND (reference sequence). CDR3 size: 15 residues. The V gene lost 3 bases and the J gene lost 5 bases, with 15 bases spanning the gap.

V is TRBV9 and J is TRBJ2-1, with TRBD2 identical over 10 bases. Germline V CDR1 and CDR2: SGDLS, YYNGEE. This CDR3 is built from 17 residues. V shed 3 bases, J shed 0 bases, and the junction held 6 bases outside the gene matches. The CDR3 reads CASSALQRGGSYNEQFF. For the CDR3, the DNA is TGTGCCAGCAGCGCCCTACAGCGGGGGGGCTCCTACAATGAGCAGTTCTTC.

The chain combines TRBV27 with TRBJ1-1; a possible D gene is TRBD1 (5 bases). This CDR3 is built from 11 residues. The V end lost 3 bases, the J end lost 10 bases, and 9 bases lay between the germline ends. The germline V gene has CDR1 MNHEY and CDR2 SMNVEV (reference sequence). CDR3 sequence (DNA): TGTGCCAGCAGTTTGGGACTCAGAGCTTTCTTT. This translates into CASSLGLRAFF.

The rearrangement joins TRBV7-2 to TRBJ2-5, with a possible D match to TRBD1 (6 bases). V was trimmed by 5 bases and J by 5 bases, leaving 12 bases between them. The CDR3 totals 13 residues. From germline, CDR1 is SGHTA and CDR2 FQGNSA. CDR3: CASSRTGWETQYF. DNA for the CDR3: TGTGCCAGCAGCCGAACAGGGTGGGAGACCCAGTACTTC. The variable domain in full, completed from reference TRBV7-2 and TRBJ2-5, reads GAGVSQSPSNKVTEKGKDVELRCDPISGHTALYWYRQSLGQGLEFLIYFQGNSAPDKSGLPSDRFSAERTGGSVSTLTIQRTQQEDSAVYLCASSRTGWETQYFGPGTRLLVL.

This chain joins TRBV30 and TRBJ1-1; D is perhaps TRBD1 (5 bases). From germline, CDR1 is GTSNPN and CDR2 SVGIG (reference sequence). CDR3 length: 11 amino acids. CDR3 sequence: CGGGANTEAFF. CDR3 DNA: TGTGGTGGAGGGGCAAACACTGAAGCTTTCTTT.

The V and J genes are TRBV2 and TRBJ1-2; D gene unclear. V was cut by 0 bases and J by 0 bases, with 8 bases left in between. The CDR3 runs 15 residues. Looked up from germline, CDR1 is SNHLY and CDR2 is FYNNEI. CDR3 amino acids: CASSEAPGPNYGYTF. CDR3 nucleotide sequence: TGTGCCAGCAGTGAAGCGCCAGGCCCTAACTATGGCTACACCTTC.

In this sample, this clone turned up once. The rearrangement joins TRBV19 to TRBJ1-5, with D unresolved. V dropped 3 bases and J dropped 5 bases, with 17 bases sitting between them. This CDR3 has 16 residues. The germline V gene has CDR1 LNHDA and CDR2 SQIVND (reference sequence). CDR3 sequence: CASSIGIGQLYQPQHF. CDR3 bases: TGTGCCAGTAGTATCGGAATTGGGCAACTCTATCAGCCCCAGCATTTT. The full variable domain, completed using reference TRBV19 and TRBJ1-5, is DGGITQSPKYLFRKEGQNVTLSCEQNLNHDAMYWYRQDPGQGLRLIYYSQIVNDFQKGDIAEGYSVSREKKESFPLTVTSAQKNPTAFYLCASSIGIGQLYQPQHFGDGTRLSIL.

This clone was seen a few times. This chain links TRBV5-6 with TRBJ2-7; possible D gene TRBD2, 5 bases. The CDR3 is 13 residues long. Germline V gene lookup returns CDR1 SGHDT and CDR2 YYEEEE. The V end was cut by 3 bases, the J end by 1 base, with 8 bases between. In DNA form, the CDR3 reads TGTGCCAGCAGCTCCCCGGGATCCTACGAGCAGTACTTC. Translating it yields CASSSPGSYEQYF. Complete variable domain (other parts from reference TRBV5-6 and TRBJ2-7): DAGVTQSPTHLIKTRGQQVTLRCSPKSGHDTVSWYQQALGQGPQFIFQYYEEEERQRGNFPDRFSGHQFPNYSSELNVNALLLGDSALYLCASSSPGSYEQYFGPGTRLTVT.

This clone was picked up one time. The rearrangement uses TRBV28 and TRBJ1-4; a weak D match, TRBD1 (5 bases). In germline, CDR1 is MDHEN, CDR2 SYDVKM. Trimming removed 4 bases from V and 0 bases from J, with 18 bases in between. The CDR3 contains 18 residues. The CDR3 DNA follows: TGTGCCAGCAGTTCCATATTGTTGGGAGGGGCAACTAATGAAAAACTGTTTTTT. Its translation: CASSSILLGGATNEKLFF. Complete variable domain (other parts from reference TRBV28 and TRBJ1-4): DVKVTQSSRYLVKRTGEKVFLECVQDMDHENMFWYRQDPGLGLRLIYFSYDVKMKEKGDIPEGYSVSREKKERFSLILESASTNQTSMYLCASSSILLGGATNEKLFFGSGTQLSVL.

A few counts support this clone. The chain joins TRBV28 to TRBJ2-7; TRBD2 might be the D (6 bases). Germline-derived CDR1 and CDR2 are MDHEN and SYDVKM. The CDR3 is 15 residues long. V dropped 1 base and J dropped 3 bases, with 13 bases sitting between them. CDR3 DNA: TGTGCCAGCAGTTTATTCCCTAGCGCAGACTACGAGCAGTACTTC. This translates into CASSLFPSADYEQYF.

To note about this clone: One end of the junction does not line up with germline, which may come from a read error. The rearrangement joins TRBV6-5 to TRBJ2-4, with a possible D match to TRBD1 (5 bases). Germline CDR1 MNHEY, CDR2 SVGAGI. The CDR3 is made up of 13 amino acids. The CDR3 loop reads CASSERTKNSQYF. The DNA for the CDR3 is TGTGCCAGCAGCGAGAGGACAAAAAACAGTCAGTACTTC.

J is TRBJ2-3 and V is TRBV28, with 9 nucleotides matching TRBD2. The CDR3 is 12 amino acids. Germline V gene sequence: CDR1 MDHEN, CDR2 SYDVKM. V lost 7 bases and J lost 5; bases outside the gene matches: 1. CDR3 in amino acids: CASKREVDTQYF. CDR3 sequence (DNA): TGTGCCAGCAAGCGGGAGGTAGATACGCAGTATTTT.

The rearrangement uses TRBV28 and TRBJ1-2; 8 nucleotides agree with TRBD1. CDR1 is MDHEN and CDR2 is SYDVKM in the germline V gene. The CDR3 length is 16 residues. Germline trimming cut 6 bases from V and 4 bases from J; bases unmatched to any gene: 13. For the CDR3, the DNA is TGTGCCAGCAGCCAGATCGCAGGGGGCATCGCCTATGGCTACACCTTC. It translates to CASSQIAGGIAYGYTF.

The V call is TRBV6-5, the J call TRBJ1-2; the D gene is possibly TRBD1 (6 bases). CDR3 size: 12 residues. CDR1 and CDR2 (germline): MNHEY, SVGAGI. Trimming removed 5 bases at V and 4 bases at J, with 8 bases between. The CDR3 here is CASSDRTYGYTF. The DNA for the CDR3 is TGTGCCAGCAGTGACAGGACCTATGGCTACACCTTC.

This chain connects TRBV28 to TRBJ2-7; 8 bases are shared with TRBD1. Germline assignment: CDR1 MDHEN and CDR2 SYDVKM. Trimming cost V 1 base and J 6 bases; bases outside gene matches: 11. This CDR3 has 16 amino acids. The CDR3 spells CASSLFSDRVLSEQYF. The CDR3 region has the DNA TGTGCCAGCAGTTTATTTTCGGACAGGGTACTTAGCGAGCAGTACTTC.

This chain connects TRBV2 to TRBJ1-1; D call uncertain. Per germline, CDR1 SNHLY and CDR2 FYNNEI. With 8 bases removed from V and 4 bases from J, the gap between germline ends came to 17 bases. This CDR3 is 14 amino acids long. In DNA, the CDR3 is TGTGCCAGCTCCCGTGTCACAGAAGGCACTGAAGCTTTCTTT. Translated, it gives CASSRVTEGTEAFF.

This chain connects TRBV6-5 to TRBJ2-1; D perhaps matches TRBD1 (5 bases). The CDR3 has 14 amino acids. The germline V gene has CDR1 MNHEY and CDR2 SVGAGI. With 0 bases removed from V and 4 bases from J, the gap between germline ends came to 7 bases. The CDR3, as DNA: TGTGCCAGCAGTTACTCGACAGAATACAATGAGCAGTTCTTC. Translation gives CASSYSTEYNEQFF.